The 20 T cell receptor beta chains below come from one sample, sequenced in a study of Graves' ophthalmopathy and Graves' hyperthyroidism. RNA transcripts were the template, and TCR beta CDR3 regions were amplified from them. Amplification began with first-round RT-PCR using HTBI primers, then second-round multiplex PCR was performed. TCRdb used MiXCR to reprocess the multiplex PCR reads, holding one entry per CDR3 protein. This sample has 650,000 to 900,000 distinct CDR3 sequences, with roughly 41% found just once. Sequencing used peripheral blood. These receptors came from an adult man with Graves' ophthalmopathy.

This clonotype was detected only a few times. The rearrangement joins TRBV6-6 to TRBJ2-7; D remains ambiguous. Per the germline V gene, CDR1 is MNHNY and CDR2 is SVGAGI (reference sequence). The CDR3 consists of 15 residues. V was cut by 2 bases and J by 0 bases, with 11 bases left in between. The CDR3 loop reads CASSYLSPSSYEQYF. In DNA form, the CDR3 reads TGTGCCAGCAGTTACCTCAGTCCTAGCTCCTACGAGCAGTACTTC.

The chain combines TRBV11-2 with TRBJ2-5; 7 bases fit TRBD2. CDR1 is SGHAT and CDR2 is FQNNGV in the germline V gene. V trimming: 5 bases; J trimming: 5 bases; junction bases outside the gene matches: 26. This CDR3 region has 20 residues. The CDR3 nucleotides are TGTGCCAGCAGCGTTGAAATGTTCGGACTAGAACCGGAGACGCATGAGACCCAGTACTTC. Its translation is CASSVEMFGLEPETHETQYF.

This rearrangement joins TRBV7-2 to TRBJ2-7, with D hard to call. Germline V CDR1 and CDR2: SGHTA, FQGNSA. Deletions cut 5 bases from V and 6 bases from J, with 20 bases between. CDR3 length equals 15 residues. The CDR3 spells CASSPDRTPSSEQYF. CDR3 coding DNA: TGTGCCAGCAGCCCCGACCGGACCCCATCCAGCGAGCAGTACTTC.

This clonotype came up many times. The genes are TRBV2 and TRBJ1-6; D is perhaps TRBD1 (6 bases). Germline-derived CDR1 and CDR2 are SNHLY and FYNNEI. CDR3 length: 13 amino acids. V dropped 4 bases and J dropped 9 bases, with 10 bases sitting between them. CDR3 sequence (DNA): TGTGCCAGCAGTGCGACAGGTCGTTCACCCCTCCACTTT. Amino acids: CASSATGRSPLHF.

Details on this clonotype: One end of the junction fails to match germline, which may point to a read error. The chain combines TRBV7-3 with TRBJ2-3; D may be TRBD1 (6 bases). There are 14 residues in the CDR3. Germline lookup yields CDR1 SGHTA and CDR2 FQGTGA. For the CDR3, the DNA is TGCGCCAGCAGCCAGGGACAACCCACAGATACGCAGTATTTT. It yields the protein CASSQGQPTDTQYF.

With regard to this clonotype: It is unclear where the CDR3 begins or ends on the DNA, so no DNA is shown, and the CDR3 is as TCRdb lists it. The genes are TRBV25-1 and TRBJ2-7; the table's D call, TRBD1, has no DNA check behind it. The CDR3 is 20 residues long, counting both termini. In germline, CDR1 is MGHDK, CDR2 SYGVNS. CDR3 region: CASSFYICSATGPNPYEQYF.

V gene TRBV7-9 combines with J gene TRBJ2-7; 8 bases fit TRBD1. In germline, CDR1 is SEHNR, CDR2 FQNEAQ (reference sequence). Trimming took 7 bases from V and 2 from J; bases not matched to a gene: 16. CDR3 size: 17 residues. The CDR3, as DNA: TGTGCCAGCACTGACCTAGCCGGACAGGGATTCCCCTACGAGCAGTACTTC. This sequence encodes CASTDLAGQGFPYEQYF.

This clonotype was found a few times. This chain joins TRBV5-4 and TRBJ2-7; 14 nucleotides agree with TRBD2. CDR3 length equals 16 residues. Germline loops: CDR1 SGHNT, CDR2 YYREEE (reference sequence). Trimming took 3 bases from V and 3 from J; bases not matched to a gene: 5. CDR3 nucleotides: TGTGCCAGCAGCTCGGCGGGACTAGCGGGAGTCTACGAGCAGTACTTC. Protein sequence: CASSSAGLAGVYEQYF.

This clonotype was detected only a few times. This chain links TRBV7-3 with TRBJ2-7; 12 nucleotides match TRBD1. J gave up 6 bases and V 1 base, and 1 base lay outside the gene matches. Looked up from germline, CDR1 is SGHTA and CDR2 is FQGTGA. This CDR3 is 14 amino acids long. The CDR3, as DNA: TGTGCCAGCAGCTTAAAGGGACAGGGGGCCGAGCAGTACTTC. This sequence encodes CASSLKGQGAEQYF.

The sample holds many counts of this clonotype. The V and J genes are TRBV19 and TRBJ1-5; D may be TRBD1 (5 bases). The CDR3 is 11 amino acids. Trimming removed 4 bases at V and 9 bases at J, with 7 bases between. From germline, CDR1 is LNHDA and CDR2 SQIVND (reference sequence). CDR3 DNA: TGTGCCAGTAGTACAGGGATGCCCCAGCATTTT. This gives the protein CASSTGMPQHF.

This clonotype was found a few times. Compared with germline, one end of the junction differs, possibly owing to a read error. The V gene is TRBV7-9, the J gene TRBJ2-7; D is possibly TRBD1 (5 bases). The CDR3 runs 13 residues. Germline-derived CDR1 and CDR2 are SEHNR and FQNEAQ (reference sequence). The CDR3 DNA is TGTGCCAGCAGCTTGGCGGACACTTACGAGCAGTGCTTC. Its translation: CASSLADTYEQCF.

This clonotype turned up a few times. The chain has TRBV25-1 and TRBJ2-2; D not certain. This CDR3 spans 13 amino acids. The germline V and J ends were trimmed by 3 bases and 4 bases, with 6 bases remaining between them. The germline CDR1 and CDR2 sequences are MGHDK and SYGVNS. CDR3: CASSERTTGELFF. The CDR3 region has the DNA TGTGCCAGCAGTGAGAGAACCACCGGGGAGCTGTTTTTT.

This clonotype was counted ten times or more. The J gene is TRBJ2-7, the V gene TRBV25-1; 8 bases line up with TRBD1. The CDR3 consists of 15 residues. V trimming: 4 bases; J trimming: 2 bases; junction bases outside the gene matches: 7. Germline V gene lookup returns CDR1 MGHDK and CDR2 SYGVNS. CDR3 bases: TGTGCCAGCAGTGCCCCGGGACAGGTGACCTACGAGCAGTACTTC. It yields the protein CASSAPGQVTYEQYF.

This clonotype was picked up many times. CDR3: CASRRPGTGNQPQHF. The CDR3, as DNA: TGTGCCAGTAGGCGCCCTGGGACAGGGAATCAGCCCCAGCATTTT. J is TRBJ1-5 and V is TRBV19, with TRBD1 matching over 9 bases. V shed 6 bases and J 4 bases; nucleotides not matched to a gene: 7. The CDR3 covers 15 residues. Germline CDR1 is LNHDA and CDR2 is SQIVND (reference sequence).

The table lists this clonotype with a few counts. The chain recombines TRBV2 with TRBJ1-5; TRBD1 might be the D (6 bases). V was cut by 5 bases and J by 6 bases, with 11 bases left in between. Per germline, CDR1 SNHLY and CDR2 FYNNEI. The CDR3 length is 13 residues. CDR3 in amino acids: CASSSTGFQPQHF. For the CDR3, the DNA is TGTGCCAGCAGTTCCACAGGGTTTCAGCCCCAGCATTTT.

In this sample, this clonotype turned up once. One junction end does not reproduce the germline sequence, and a read error may be involved. The DNA of the CDR3 is TGTGCCGGCAGTCCATCGGGGAACATTGAAGCTTTCTTT. Its protein is CAGSPSGNIEAFF. The V and J genes are TRBV11-2 and TRBJ1-1; no firm D call. Per the germline V gene, CDR1 is SGHAT and CDR2 is FQNNGV. The CDR3 totals 13 residues.

The V call is TRBV29-1, the J call TRBJ1-5; D is perhaps TRBD1 (6 bases). Trimming pared 7 bases from V and 0 bases from J, leaving 10 bases between. The CDR3 length is 13 residues. Germline values: CDR1 SQVTM, CDR2 ANQGSEA. The CDR3 reads CSEDSHSNQPQHF. CDR3 DNA: TGCAGCGAGGACAGCCATAGCAATCAGCCCCAGCATTTT. Variable domain in full (rest from reference TRBV29-1 and TRBJ1-5): SAVISQKPSRDICQRGTSLTIQCQVDSQVTMMFWYRQQPGQSLTLIATANQGSEATYESGFVIDKFPISRPNLTFSTLTVSNMSPEDSSIYLCSEDSHSNQPQHFGDGTRLSIL.

This clonotype was counted ten times or more. V usage is TRBV29-1 and J usage is TRBJ2-5; the match to TRBD2 covers 13 bases. J gave up 1 base and V 6 bases, and 2 bases lay outside the gene matches. Germline CDR1 reads SQVTM; CDR2 reads ANQGSEA. This CDR3 contains 14 residues. In DNA, the CDR3 is TGCAGCGTGAGACTAGCGGGGGGCCAAGAGACCCAGTACTTC. Encoded protein: CSVRLAGGQETQYF.

The CDR3 coding sequence is TGTGCCAGCAGTTTACAGGGGCTTGGCTACGAGCAGTACTTC. It translates to CASSLQGLGYEQYF. V and J are TRBV12-3 or TRBV12-4 and TRBJ2-7, with a possible D match to TRBD1 (6 bases). The CDR3 covers 14 residues. Trimming cost V 2 bases and J 3 bases, with 11 bases left between them.

This chain connects TRBV7-9 to TRBJ1-2, with D tentatively TRBD1 (6 bases). This CDR3 spans 11 amino acids. CDR1 and CDR2 from the germline V gene are SEHNR and FQNEAQ (reference sequence). V was shortened by 9 bases and J by 13 bases, with 18 bases between the two germline ends. This CDR3 is CARPGDPGTTF. CDR3 nucleotides: TGTGCCAGACCAGGGGACCCCGGGACCACCTTC.